Below are 22 T cell receptor beta chains sequenced from a single sample in a study of T-cell memory formation after mild COVID-19. TCRdb recomputed calls from the 5' RACE reads with MiXCR, one row per CDR3 protein. The repertoire consists of about 560,000 distinct CDR3 sequences, with 17% occurring once and the leading ten covering 8.1%. The source material was PBMCs or a T cell subset sorted from them (not recorded which). The receptors shown here come from an adult woman who had mild COVID-19 (a few samples of this study predate the infection). Cell type and time point are not known.

This clonotype was observed a handful of times. The rearrangement joins TRBV29-1 to TRBJ2-2; D gene uncertain. The germline V and J ends were trimmed by 5 bases and 5 bases, with 6 bases remaining between them. Germline-derived CDR1 and CDR2 are SQVTM and ANQGSEA. This CDR3 spans 11 amino acids. The CDR3 is CSVMGTGELFF. The CDR3 bases are TGCAGCGTTATGGGGACCGGGGAGCTGTTTTTT.

V and J are TRBV20-1 and TRBJ2-1; D ambiguous. In germline, CDR1 is DFQATT, CDR2 SNEGSKA (reference sequence). Between the trimmed V and J ends, which lost 1 base and 2 bases, there was a span of 15 bases. The CDR3 loop spans 16 amino acids. CDR3 nucleotides: TGCAGTGCTAGAGTAACCGGGCCAGTGCCCTACAATGAGCAGTTCTTC. Translating gives CSARVTGPVPYNEQFF.

This clonotype was found a few times. This chain links TRBV11-1 with TRBJ2-3, with D possibly matching TRBD2 (5 bases). Germline loops: CDR1 SGHAT, CDR2 FQDESV (reference sequence). The V end was cut by 5 bases, the J end by 5 bases, with 14 bases between. CDR3 length: 14 residues. The CDR3 reads CASSPGRVRDTQYF. The DNA for the CDR3 is TGTGCCAGCAGCCCCGGGCGGGTTCGAGATACGCAGTATTTT.

The V and J genes are TRBV7-9 and TRBJ2-5; TRBD2 aligns across 10 bases. Losses at the gene ends were 5 bases for V and 1 base for J; bases not matched to a gene: 16. The CDR3 covers 19 residues. Germline assignment: CDR1 SEHNR and CDR2 FQNEAQ (reference sequence). For the CDR3, the DNA is TGTGCCAGCAGCCGACCGAAGAGTGGACTAGCGGAGGCCCAAGAGACCCAGTACTTC. Its protein product is CASSRPKSGLAEAQETQYF.

This clonotype was seen a handful of times. This chain uses TRBV18 with TRBJ1-2; D is ambiguous. With 2 bases removed from V and 4 bases from J, the gap between germline ends came to 14 bases. The CDR3 loop spans 15 amino acids. The germline V gene has CDR1 KGHSH and CDR2 LQKENI. CDR3 sequence (DNA): TGTGCCAGCTCACCATACGAGGGCACAGTCTATGGCTACACCTTC. This translates into CASSPYEGTVYGYTF.

The chain employs TRBV27 and TRBJ2-7; TRBD2 matches at 11 bases. The V and J ends lost 4 bases and 2 bases, in that order; junction bases with no gene match: 1. The CDR3 runs to 14 residues. CDR1 is MNHEY and CDR2 is SMNVEV in the germline V gene (reference sequence). CDR3 amino acids: CASSSGLAAYEQYF. CDR3 bases: TGTGCCAGCAGTTCGGGACTAGCGGCCTACGAGCAGTACTTC.

The chain uses TRBV6-1 and TRBJ1-6; D is unclear. Trimming stripped 1 base from V and 5 bases from J, with 6 bases between. Per germline, CDR1 MNHNS and CDR2 SASEGT. The CDR3 loop spans 14 amino acids. The CDR3 protein is CASSEVGDNSPLHF. CDR3 bases: TGTGCCAGCAGTGAAGTTGGAGATAATTCACCCCTCCACTTT.

The chain combines TRBV5-1 with TRBJ2-7; 7 bases line up with TRBD1. The V and J ends lost 2 bases and 3 bases, in that order; junction bases with no gene match: 5. Germline loops: CDR1 SGHRS, CDR2 YFSETQ. The CDR3 is made up of 14 amino acids. Written as DNA, the CDR3 is TGCGCCAGCAGCTTACAGGGGTCCAACTACGAGCAGTACTTC. It encodes CASSLQGSNYEQYF.

This CDR3 is CATSDLDSSTDTQYF. CDR3 DNA sequence: TGTGCCACCAGTGATCTCGACAGTAGCACAGATACGCAGTATTTT. The rearrangement uses TRBV24-1 and TRBJ2-3; the D gene is possibly TRBD1 (5 bases). The V end lost 3 bases, the J end lost 0 bases, and 9 bases lay between the germline ends. In germline, CDR1 is KGHDR, CDR2 SFDVKD. There are 15 residues in the CDR3.

The chain is built from TRBV10-3 and TRBJ1-2; TRBD1 might be the D (5 bases). Germline lookup yields CDR1 ENHRY and CDR2 SYGVKD. This CDR3 spans 17 amino acids. The V and J ends lost 3 bases and 1 base respectively, with 18 bases between them. The CDR3 is CAISEHMGDSFNYGYTF. CDR3 DNA sequence: TGTGCCATCAGTGAACACATGGGAGACAGCTTTAACTATGGCTACACCTTC.

A few counts support this clonotype. V and J are TRBV29-1 and TRBJ2-3, with D tentatively TRBD1 or TRBD2 (5 bases each). V lost 6 bases and J lost 2, with 9 bases in between. The CDR3 totals 12 residues. Germline V gene sequence: CDR1 SQVTM, CDR2 ANQGSEA. CDR3 bases: TGCAGCGTGCCCGGGACCACAGATACGCAGTATTTT. Protein product: CSVPGTTDTQYF.

This clonotype has only a few counts. The CDR3 DNA follows: TGTGCCAGCAGCCCCGGACAGGGGTTACGGAATGAAAAACTGTTTTTT. This sequence encodes CASSPGQGLRNEKLFF. V and J are TRBV14 and TRBJ1-4, with 9 bases identical to TRBD1. The CDR3 extends over 16 amino acids. In germline, CDR1 is SGHDN, CDR2 FVKESK. The J segment lost 5 bases and the V segment lost 4 bases, leaving 8 bases of the junction unmatched.

This clonotype was seen more than once but under ten times. The junction departs from the called germline gene at one end, perhaps through a read error. The V call is TRBV7-8, the J call TRBJ2-1; D is unresolved. This CDR3 comprises 9 residues. The germline V gene has CDR1 SGHVS and CDR2 FQNEAQ. CDR3: CASSHTRLF. For the CDR3, the DNA is TGTGCCAGCAGCCACACGAGGCTCTTC.

The chain combines TRBV6-4 with TRBJ2-2; D gene ambiguous. CDR1 is MRHNA, CDR2 SNTAGT, per germline. This CDR3 contains 15 residues. V shed 0 bases and J shed 5 bases, with 10 bases lying between them. This CDR3 reads CASSDSYLRTGELFF. The CDR3, as DNA: TGTGCCAGCAGTGACTCGTACCTTAGGACCGGGGAGCTGTTTTTT.

The CDR3 spells CSAAALGRGGTDTQYF. As DNA, the CDR3 is TGCAGTGCTGCCGCCCTCGGGCGGGGGGGCACAGATACGCAGTATTTT. This rearrangement joins TRBV20-1 to TRBJ2-3; 8 bases map to TRBD2. Trimming took 5 bases from V and 1 from J; bases not matched to a gene: 11. The CDR3 covers 16 residues. Germline CDR1 and CDR2: DFQATT and SNEGSKA (reference sequence).

V and J are TRBV3-1 and TRBJ2-3; D perhaps matches TRBD1 (6 bases). The CDR3 contains 18 residues. Trimming stripped 1 base from V and 0 bases from J, with 17 bases between. Germline V gives CDR1 LGHDT, CDR2 YNNKEL (reference sequence). The CDR3 loop is CASSQVIPGHSSTDTQYF. CDR3 DNA: TGTGCCAGCAGCCAAGTAATTCCGGGACACTCTAGCACAGATACGCAGTATTTT.

The rearrangement links TRBV7-9 to TRBJ1-1; D unclear. Trimming stripped 8 bases from V and 0 bases from J, with 7 bases between. Germline V CDR1 and CDR2: SEHNR, FQNEAQ (reference sequence). The CDR3 consists of 12 residues. DNA of the CDR3: TGTGCCAGCTCAATGTTGAACACTGAAGCTTTCTTT. Translating it yields CASSMLNTEAFF.

This clonotype has a count of ten or more. The chain is built from TRBV29-1 and TRBJ2-1; 7 nucleotides align to TRBD2. The germline CDR1 and CDR2 sequences are SQVTM and ANQGSEA. V gave up 4 bases and J gave up 6 bases; unmatched junction bases: 6. The CDR3 spans 13 residues. The CDR3 is CSVARERRNEQFF. CDR3 DNA: TGCAGCGTTGCGCGGGAGCGCCGCAATGAGCAGTTCTTC.

V usage is TRBV3-1 and J usage is TRBJ2-4, with TRBD2 matching 8 bases. The V gene's germline CDR1 is LGHDT and CDR2 YNNKEL (reference sequence). This CDR3 region has 15 residues. The junction had 11 bases not matched to a gene; V was cut back by 2 bases and J by 11 bases. This CDR3 reads CASSQRIGTSRLQYF. The CDR3 region has the DNA TGTGCCAGCAGCCAAAGGATAGGGACTAGTAGACTTCAGTACTTC.

The chain combines TRBV11-3 with TRBJ1-1, with TRBD1 identical over 8 bases. This CDR3 region has 19 residues. J gave up 1 base and V 5 bases, and 18 bases lay outside the gene matches. CDR1 is SGHNT, CDR2 YENEEA, per germline. CDR3 bases: TGTGCCAGCAGCCGGTCCTACAGGGGGGCGAGGATTAAGAACACTGAAGCTTTCTTT. Translating it yields CASSRSYRGARIKNTEAFF.

The V gene is TRBV12-3 or TRBV12-4, the J gene TRBJ2-5, with a tentative D call TRBD2 (5 bases). The CDR3 consists of 14 residues. V was shortened by 4 bases and J by 5 bases, with 14 bases between the two germline ends. CDR3 residues: CASSSPGIGETQYF. The CDR3 coding sequence is TGTGCCAGCAGTTCGCCGGGGATCGGGGAGACCCAGTACTTC.

V is TRBV19 and J is TRBJ2-7; TRBD2 aligns across 11 bases. CDR1 and CDR2 from the germline V gene are LNHDA and SQIVND (reference sequence). V gave up 4 bases and J gave up 0 bases; unmatched junction bases: 5. This CDR3 comprises 16 residues. For the CDR3, the DNA is TGTGCCAGTAGTAAACTCGGGACTAGCGGCTCCTACGAGCAGTACTTC. Amino acid sequence: CASSKLGTSGSYEQYF.